This T cell receptor (beta chain) came from a study of T cell responses to AZD1222 COVID-19 vaccine (dated by TCRdb to the early 2020s). Describing the broader study: TCR sequencing was performed for over 230 trial participants, of whom about 200 were given two doses of AZD1222 and approximately 25 were given two doses of MenACWY control vaccine. Trial participants were enrolled by age into subgroups of 18-55, 56-69 and 70-plus years, and about 150, 27 and 61 TCR-sequenced participants, respectively, were included in these subgroups.

Comments on this clone: Its antigen target is currently unknown. No base-level quality is on record; no much larger clone is a single base apart.

What the work shows at the level of the full study, not this receptor alone: Participants were mostly white British and included more females than males, and it was suggested by the authors that clonal diversity may have been underestimated. In the small 56-69-year group, the increase in depth fell short of significance, most likely because of low power. No day 14 peak-response samples were available, so repertoires were characterized only after the peak T cell response. Conclusions about previously exposed vaccinees are limited because only five to seven AZD1222 recipients were SARS-CoV-2 seropositive at baseline. Epitopes outside the regions mutated in the B.1.351 and B.1.1.7 variants were reportedly recognized by nearly half of the unique spike-specific TCRs. CD4 TCRs associated with the vaccine covered the entire spike protein, and the dominant responses were in regions 160-218 and 743-854. Spike-specific TCR breadth and depth rose significantly after two AZD1222 doses compared with day 0 and with MenACWY recipients.

From the cysteine through the phenylalanine, the CDR3 covers 14 amino acids. The kept DNA is CDR3 alone, 42 bases in frame from the first base. CDR1 and CDR2 are drawn from the germline V gene: SGHVS, FQNEAQ. V is trimmed back by 0 bases and J by 6 bases, and the junction contains 4 bases that no gene match accounts for. Sample time point, as interpreted from the label and publication: baseline before first vaccination. In light of the paper, this sample's treatment or condition label describes: meningococcal conjugate vaccine given as trial control. Vaccinee samples were obtained from the UK trials COV001 and COV002, which included a single-blind randomized controlled phase 2/3 trial of AZD1222 (ChAdOx1 nCoV-19) in healthy adults. Trial participant PBMC samples were collected at day 0 and day 28 after the second dose for TCRbeta chain sequencing. The CDR3 regions of human TCRbeta chains were analyzed by immunosequencing. As for the original processing: Repertoire TCRs were checked for matches against a reference library of SARS-CoV-2-specific TCRs that had been generated using the MIRA antigen-specificity platform. Breadth was defined as the fraction of unique TCRs that were SARS-CoV-2-associated, and depth was defined as the fraction of total T cells that were SARS-CoV-2-associated. Using the MIRA data, each spike-specific TCR was mapped to the spike region that the TCR reacts to and placed in a CD4 or CD8 class. Log10-transformed breadth and depth values were compared by one-way ANOVA with Sidak's multiple comparisons tests. The immuneACCESS repertoire file appears here via TCRdb, limited to in-frame rearrangements. These files lack a portion of the clones; in checked studies, under half of the deficit traces to unresolved V genes, and the cause of the others is not known. The DNA gave D and trimming, while V, J and clone size come from that table. The sample table lists over 60,000 clones, roughly 78% of them with a count of one. Of the sample, approximately 23% is held by the ten largest clones.

This clonotype was sampled from an adult in good health. The sample in question was peripheral blood, obtained on day 0 of MenACWY control vaccination. The chain couples TRBV7-8 to TRBJ1-2; the central 7 bases match TRBD1. In nucleotide form, the sequence is TGTGCCAGCAGCTTAGCAGGGGGCGATAATGGCTACACCTTC. The encoded protein is CASSLAGGDNGYTF.